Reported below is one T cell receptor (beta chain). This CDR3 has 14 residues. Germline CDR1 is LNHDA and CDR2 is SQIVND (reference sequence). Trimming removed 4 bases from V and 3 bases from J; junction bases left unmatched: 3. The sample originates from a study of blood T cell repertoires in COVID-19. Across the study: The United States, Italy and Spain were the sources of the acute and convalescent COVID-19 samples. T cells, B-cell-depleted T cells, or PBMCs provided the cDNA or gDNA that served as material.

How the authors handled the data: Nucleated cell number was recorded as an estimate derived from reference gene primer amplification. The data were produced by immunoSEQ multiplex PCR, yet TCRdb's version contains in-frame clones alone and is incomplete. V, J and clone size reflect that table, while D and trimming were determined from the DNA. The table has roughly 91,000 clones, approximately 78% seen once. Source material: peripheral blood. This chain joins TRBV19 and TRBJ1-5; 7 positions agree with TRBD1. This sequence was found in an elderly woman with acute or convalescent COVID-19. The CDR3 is CASSTQGNNQPQHF. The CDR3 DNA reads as TGTGCCAGTAGTACACAGGGGAACAATCAGCCCCAGCATTTT.